The entry that follows covers one T cell receptor beta chain sequence. The sample is drawn from a study of blood T cells in healthy people across ages. J lost 10 bases, V lost 1 base, and 9 bases had no gene match. CDR3 length: 15 residues. In germline, CDR1 is MNHNS, CDR2 SASEGT. Using a J-beta primer mix together with a sample-barcoded 5' primer, a second PCR was run for roughly 7 to 12 cycles. TCRdb reprocessed the 5' RACE reads with MiXCR, giving one entry per CDR3 protein. The data hold about 940,000 distinct CDR3 sequences, with 48% observed a single time. This clonotype was sampled from a man aged 25 to 45 in good health. Sample: blood. The J gene is TRBJ2-1, the V gene TRBV6-1; 8 nucleotides agree with TRBD2. The CDR3 spells CASSEVAGGISEQFF. The CDR3 DNA reads TGTGCCAGCAGTGAAGTGGCGGGGGGTATTAGCGAGCAGTTCTTC.